Presented here are 29 T cell receptor beta chains from one specimen sequenced in a study of T cells in Graves' hyperthyroidism and ophthalmopathy (dated by TCRdb to between 2018 and 2020). The library relied on multiplex PCR. Reads for this sample came from an Illumina HiSeq 2000. The TCR beta CDR3 regions were amplified from RNA transcripts. The first round of RT-PCR for the TCR CDR3 was performed with the HTBI primer set and the Qiagen OneStep RT-PCR kit. The public reads were reanalyzed by TCRdb: fastp trimming at Q25, MiXCR alignment, in-frame beta chains only. Rows merge per CDR3 protein into single entries with the most common DNA and genes. For this sample there are about 400,000 distinct CDR3 sequences; about 15% appear just once. The top ten clones comprise roughly 33% of the sample. What was sequenced was blood. The receptors stem from a young woman with Graves' hyperthyroidism.

This sequence joins TRBV20-1 and TRBJ2-3; TRBD2 agrees at 8 bases. The germline gives CDR1 DFQATT, CDR2 SNEGSKA (reference sequence). This CDR3 has 16 amino acids. J lost 0 bases, V lost 1 base, and 6 bases had no gene match. This CDR3 reads CSARAASGPSTDTQYF. CDR3 nucleotides: TGCAGTGCTAGAGCGGCTAGCGGGCCCAGCACAGATACGCAGTATTTT.

This clonotype was recorded many times. The chain joins TRBV5-1 to TRBJ2-1; 11 nucleotides line up with TRBD2. The CDR3 extends over 15 amino acids. Germline CDR1 SGHRS, CDR2 YFSETQ. V dropped 2 bases and J dropped 6; count of bases not matched to a gene: 4. In nucleotides, the CDR3 is TGCGCCAGCAGCTTAGTAGCGGGAGGGCCCAATGAGCAGTTCTTC. Translating gives CASSLVAGGPNEQFF.

This clonotype was detected many times. V gene TRBV27 combines with J gene TRBJ2-5; D possibly corresponds to TRBD1 (5 bases). The CDR3 length is 14 residues. V lost 3 bases to trimming and J lost 4 bases, with 12 bases between them. The germline gives CDR1 MNHEY, CDR2 SMNVEV (reference sequence). CDR3 in DNA: TGTGCCAGCAGTTTTTCGGACACCCCAGAGACCCAGTACTTC. Translating gives CASSFSDTPETQYF.

The V call is TRBV11-3, the J call TRBJ2-1, with 8 bases fitting TRBD1. The CDR3 extends over 15 amino acids. Losses at the gene ends were 1 base for V and 7 bases for J; bases not matched to a gene: 6. The germline V gene has CDR1 SGHNT and CDR2 YENEEA. The chain's CDR3 is CASSLGRGRRNEQFF. The CDR3 DNA is TGTGCCAGCAGCTTAGGCAGGGGGCGCCGGAATGAGCAGTTCTTC.

There are many counts of this clonotype. The V gene is TRBV12-3 or TRBV12-4, the J gene TRBJ1-2, with D hard to call. The CDR3 is 11 amino acids. V was shortened by 1 base and J by 7 bases, with 4 bases between the two germline ends. CDR3 amino acids: CASSLDTGYTF. In DNA, the CDR3 is TGTGCCAGCAGTTTAGATACTGGCTACACCTTC.

V and J are TRBV25-1 and TRBJ2-1; 10 bases match TRBD2. The CDR3 contains 15 residues. J lost 9 bases, V lost 3 bases, and 8 bases had no gene match. Germline CDR1 is MGHDK and CDR2 is SYGVNS. The CDR3 sequence is CASSDFLAGVSEQFF. The CDR3, as DNA: TGTGCCAGCAGTGATTTCCTAGCGGGAGTGAGTGAGCAGTTCTTC.

There are a few counts of this clonotype. The chain uses TRBV7-3 and TRBJ2-1; 9 bases agree with TRBD2. This CDR3 is 15 amino acids long. Germline values: CDR1 SGHTA, CDR2 FQGTGA. The ends lost 4 bases at V and 6 bases at J; junction bases unmatched: 7. The CDR3 protein is CASSSIAGDINEQFF. The CDR3, as DNA: TGTGCCAGCAGCTCAATAGCGGGAGATATCAATGAGCAGTTCTTC.

The sample holds many counts of this clonotype. J is TRBJ2-1 and V is TRBV29-1, with 10 positions matching TRBD2. V lost 4 bases and J lost 8; bases outside the gene matches: 11. CDR3 length equals 15 residues. The germline gives CDR1 SQVTM, CDR2 ANQGSEA. The CDR3 protein is CSVANWPSGSYEQFF. CDR3 DNA sequence: TGCAGCGTTGCCAATTGGCCTAGCGGGAGCTATGAGCAGTTCTTC.

This clonotype was recorded at least ten times. The chain couples TRBV2 to TRBJ2-1; 11 bases align to TRBD2. With V trimmed by 7 bases and J by 5 bases, 4 bases remained unmatched. The CDR3 has 14 amino acids. The germline V gene has CDR1 SNHLY and CDR2 FYNNEI. The CDR3 loop reads CASTTSGSHNEQFF. The CDR3 nucleotides are TGTGCCAGCACTACTAGCGGGAGCCACAATGAGCAGTTCTTC.

The chain links TRBV10-3 to TRBJ2-3; 7 bases line up with TRBD1. V shed 11 bases and J 5 bases; nucleotides not matched to a gene: 13. Germline-derived CDR1 and CDR2 are ENHRY and SYGVKD. The CDR3 is 14 amino acids. CDR3 sequence reads: CAATRGQERDTQYF. The CDR3 bases are TGTGCCGCAACACGCGGACAGGAAAGAGATACGCAGTATTTT.

This clonotype was recorded many times. V gene TRBV11-2 combines with J gene TRBJ1-2, with D unresolved. CDR3 length: 14 residues. V shed 0 bases and J shed 6 bases, with 11 bases lying between them. From germline, CDR1 is SGHAT and CDR2 FQNNGV. The CDR3 nucleotides are TGTGCCAGCAGCTTAGACCGTAGATCAGATGGCTACACCTTC. This translates into CASSLDRRSDGYTF. The full variable domain, with the rest looked up from reference TRBV11-2 and TRBJ1-2, is EAGVAQSPRYKIIEKRQSVAFWCNPISGHATLYWYQQILGQGPKLLIQFQNNGVVDDSQLPKDRFSAERLKGVDSTLKIQPAKLEDSAVYLCASSLDRRSDGYTFGSGTRLTVV.

This clonotype has a count of ten or more. The chain recombines TRBV12-3 or TRBV12-4 with TRBJ2-7; 9 positions match TRBD2. CDR3 length: 15 residues. The ends lost 7 bases at V and 5 bases at J; junction bases unmatched: 12. The CDR3 region is CASTQRGTSLHEQYF. CDR3 bases: TGTGCCAGCACCCAGCGCGGGACTAGCCTACACGAGCAGTACTTC.

This clonotype was seen at least ten times. The rearrangement links TRBV27 to TRBJ2-5, with D perhaps TRBD2 (5 bases). Looked up from germline, CDR1 is MNHEY and CDR2 is SMNVEV (reference sequence). Trimming took off 0 bases at V and 7 bases at J, with 9 bases between the two ends. CDR3 size: 13 residues. As DNA, the CDR3 is TGTGCCAGCAGTTTATCTGAGGGCCGGACCCAGTACTTC. It encodes CASSLSEGRTQYF.

The chain has TRBV2 and TRBJ1-2, with D hard to call. The CDR3 is made up of 12 amino acids. The germline gives CDR1 SNHLY, CDR2 FYNNEI. Trimming shortened V by 4 bases and J by 6 bases, and 9 bases separated the two germline ends. CDR3 region: CASSGEADGYTF. The CDR3 nucleotides are TGTGCCAGCAGTGGGGAGGCGGATGGCTACACCTTC.

The chain employs TRBV6-1 and TRBJ2-4; no definite D call. The CDR3 has 12 amino acids. From germline, CDR1 is MNHNS and CDR2 SASEGT. Deletions cut 3 bases from V and 6 bases from J, with 6 bases between. In DNA, the CDR3 is TGTGCCAGCAGTGACCACAGAAACATTCAGTACTTC. This translates into CASSDHRNIQYF.

This clonotype was detected only a few times. V gene TRBV18 combines with J gene TRBJ2-3, with 14 nucleotides matching TRBD2. CDR3 length: 17 amino acids. The germline CDR1 and CDR2 sequences are KGHSH and LQKENI. V lost 1 base and J lost 5; bases outside the gene matches: 5. CDR3 bases: TGTGCCAGCTCACCACTCGGACTAGCGGGAGGAGTAGATACGCAGTATTTT. Protein sequence: CASSPLGLAGGVDTQYF.

Details on this clonotype: One end of the junction fails to match germline, which may point to a read error. The CDR3 protein is CSARGEAGGDTQYF. The CDR3 DNA reads as TGCAGTGCTAGGGGAGAGGCGGGAGGCGATACGCAGTATTTC. This sequence joins TRBV20-1 and TRBJ2-3; 8 nucleotides agree with TRBD2. There are 14 residues in the CDR3. CDR1 DFQATT and CDR2 SNEGSKA come from the germline V gene (reference sequence).

The CDR3 spells CASTRGGLAGSYEQYF. CDR3 coding DNA: TGTGCCAGCACCCGGGGGGGACTAGCGGGCTCCTACGAGCAGTACTTC. This chain links TRBV28 with TRBJ2-7; 12 positions agree with TRBD2. V gave up 7 bases and J gave up 0 bases; unmatched junction bases: 7. CDR3 size: 16 residues. Germline CDR1 reads MDHEN; CDR2 reads SYDVKM.

This clonotype was counted ten times or more. This chain joins TRBV2 and TRBJ2-1; D is possibly TRBD1 or TRBD2 (6 bases each). Germline V gene lookup returns CDR1 SNHLY and CDR2 FYNNEI. This CDR3 has 14 amino acids. V lost 4 bases and J lost 7, with 14 bases in between. Here the CDR3 DNA reads TGTGCCAGCAGTGTAGGGGGGATTTTGAATGAGCAGTTCTTC. It yields the protein CASSVGGILNEQFF.

This clonotype was seen many times. V gene TRBV20-1 combines with J gene TRBJ2-7; D call uncertain. The CDR3 sequence is 12 residues long. Trimming stripped 6 bases from V and 5 bases from J, with 14 bases between. Germline V gene sequence: CDR1 DFQATT, CDR2 SNEGSKA (reference sequence). Here the CDR3 DNA reads TGCAGTGCACCGTCCACGAGCAACGAGCAGTACTTC. Translated, it gives CSAPSTSNEQYF.

The chain joins TRBV4-1 to TRBJ2-1; the D gene is possibly TRBD2 (5 bases). The CDR3 is made up of 22 amino acids. Germline V lookup: CDR1 MGHRA, CDR2 YSYEKL. V lost 4 bases to trimming and J lost 2 bases, with 33 bases between them. The CDR3 DNA is TGCGCCAGCAGCCCAGAAGGCGGGCACACTTCGCTTCCCCTGTTGACCTACAATGAGCAGTTCTTC. Its protein is CASSPEGGHTSLPLLTYNEQFF.

The chain has TRBV30 and TRBJ2-7; D not resolved. CDR1 GTSNPN and CDR2 SVGIG come from the germline V gene (reference sequence). There are 11 residues in the CDR3. V dropped 1 base and J dropped 3 bases, with 4 bases sitting between them. This CDR3 reads CAWSAGYEQYF. In DNA, the CDR3 is TGTGCCTGGAGTGCAGGCTACGAGCAGTACTTC.

This clonotype was found many times. The genes are TRBV7-9 and TRBJ2-5; 7 bases fit TRBD2. Looked up from germline, CDR1 is SEHNR and CDR2 is FQNEAQ (reference sequence). The V gene end was trimmed by 3 bases and the J gene end by 1 base; junction bases not matched to a gene: 5. The CDR3 runs 15 residues. The CDR3: CASSLRLAAQETQYF. In DNA form, the CDR3 reads TGTGCCAGCAGCTTGAGGCTAGCGGCCCAAGAGACCCAGTACTTC.

This chain links TRBV27 with TRBJ2-2; D call uncertain. The CDR3 covers 14 residues. The ends were cut back, 3 bases at V and 2 bases at J, with 7 bases in the middle. Germline V gene data show CDR1 as MNHEY and CDR2 as SMNVEV (reference sequence). The DNA for the CDR3 is TGTGCCAGCAGTTTGGGCCATAACACCGGGGAGCTGTTTTTT. Translated, it gives CASSLGHNTGELFF.

This clonotype was picked up many times. The chain is built from TRBV5-1 and TRBJ2-3; 9 nucleotides match TRBD2. Germline CDR1 reads SGHRS; CDR2 reads YFSETQ. V shed 7 bases and J 1 base; nucleotides not matched to a gene: 1. The CDR3 is 13 residues long. CDR3 coding DNA: TGCGCCAGCCGGACTAGCGGCACAGATACGCAGTATTTT. Residues: CASRTSGTDTQYF. Based on the CDR3 plus reference TRBV5-1 and TRBJ2-3, the full variable domain is KAGVTQTPRYLIKTRGQQVTLSCSPISGHRSVSWYQQTPGQGLQFLFEYFSETQRNKGNFPGRFSGRQFSNSRSEMNVSTLELGDSALYLCASRTSGTDTQYFGPGTRLTVL.

This clonotype was observed many times. This chain joins TRBV12-3 or TRBV12-4 and TRBJ2-1, with D perhaps matching TRBD2 (5 bases). With 3 bases removed from V and 0 bases from J, the gap between germline ends came to 12 bases. The CDR3 is made up of 16 amino acids. The CDR3 DNA reads TGTGCCAGCAGTTTGTCGGGATATAGCTCCTACAATGAGCAGTTCTTC. Protein: CASSLSGYSSYNEQFF.

DNA of the CDR3: TGTGCCACGCGCCTTGGGGATAGGGCTCAGCCCCAGCATTTT. The encoded protein is CATRLGDRAQPQHF. The chain combines TRBV19 with TRBJ1-5, with D unresolved. The V end lost 10 bases, the J end lost 6 bases, and 19 bases lay between the germline ends. The length of the CDR3 is 14 residues. Germline assignment: CDR1 LNHDA and CDR2 SQIVND (reference sequence). Filled out from reference TRBV19 and TRBJ1-5, the complete variable domain reads DGGITQSPKYLFRKEGQNVTLSCEQNLNHDAMYWYRQDPGQGLRLIYYSQIVNDFQKGDIAEGYSVSREKKESFPLTVTSAQKNPTAFYLCATRLGDRAQPQHFGDGTRLSIL.

The chain is built from TRBV27 and TRBJ2-6; D remains ambiguous. V lost 4 bases and J lost 0, with 13 bases in between. The CDR3 is 17 amino acids. Germline-derived CDR1 and CDR2 are MNHEY and SMNVEV (reference sequence). CDR3 sequence (DNA): TGTGCCAGCAGTTCCGCCGGCTTCTCCTCTGGGGCCAACGTCCTGACTTTC. It specifies CASSSAGFSSGANVLTF.

This clonotype appeared many times. In DNA, the CDR3 is TGTGCCAGCAGTGAAGCGAAAGGCGGGAGGAACTACAATGAGCAGTTCTTC. It is translated as CASSEAKGGRNYNEQFF. J is TRBJ2-1 and V is TRBV6-1; 8 bases are shared with TRBD2. The CDR3 sequence is 17 residues long. Germline V gives CDR1 MNHNS, CDR2 SASEGT. J gave up 3 bases and V 0 bases, and 7 bases lay outside the gene matches.